These T cell receptor beta chains were read from a single sample in a study of CD8 T cells in ankylosing spondylitis. One entry per CDR3 protein, called by TCRdb with MiXCR from the 5' RACE reads. The sample has just under 350,000 distinct CDR3 sequences, around 15% seen once. Sample: blood, either unsorted or a sorted T cell fraction (not recorded which). Receptors were obtained from a male donor with ankylosing spondylitis or in good health (not recorded which). CDR3s include the opening cysteine and the closing phenylalanine or tryptophan. Each record gives: CDR3 protein, CDR3 DNA, V gene, J gene, clone size, D gene. The D gene is left open where the match is weak. For some rows the clone size is stated as once, few or many, or as a class when expanded; others skip it.

CDR3: CASSQVGLIPEAFF
DNA: TGTGCCAGCAGCCAAGTGGGGTTGATCCCTGAAGCTTTCTTT
V: TRBV3-1
J: TRBJ1-1
size: few
D: NA

CDR3: CASSPAGLPGEKLFF
DNA: TGTGCCAGCAGCCCCGCCGGACTGCCAGGGGAAAAACTGTTTTTT
V: TRBV7-2
J: TRBJ1-4
size: few
D: NA

CDR3: CASSDPGIQETQYF
DNA: TGCGCCAGCAGTGACCCAGGGATCCAAGAGACCCAGTACTTC
V: TRBV10-1
J: TRBJ2-5
size: many
D: NA

CDR3: CASSLDQGVYNEQFF
DNA: TGTGCCAGCAGCTTAGATCAAGGTGTCTACAATGAGCAGTTCTTC
V: TRBV11-2
J: TRBJ2-1
size: NA
D: NA

CDR3: CASRLQPNTEAFF
DNA: TGCGCCAGCAGACTGCAACCGAACACTGAAGCTTTCTTT
V: TRBV5-1
J: TRBJ1-1
size: NA
D: NA

CDR3: CATEGLAGNEQFF
DNA: TGTGCCACCGAGGGACTAGCGGGGAATGAGCAGTTCTTC
V: TRBV10-3
J: TRBJ2-1
size: NA
D: TRBD2

CDR3: CASSFWRLNTEAFF
DNA: TGTGCCAGCAGTTTTTGGAGACTGAACACTGAAGCTTTCTTT
V: TRBV6-2/TRBV6-3
J: TRBJ1-1
size: few
D: NA

CDR3: CASSSRGAGIYEQYF
DNA: TGCGCCAGCAGCTCCAGGGGGGCGGGGATCTACGAGCAGTACTTC
V: TRBV5-1
J: TRBJ2-7
size: NA
D: NA

CDR3: CASADRVLSGYTF
DNA: TGTGCCAGCGCGGACAGAGTACTGTCTGGCTACACCTTC
V: TRBV7-9
J: TRBJ1-2
size: NA
D: NA

CDR3: CASSYDPQSNTEAFF
DNA: TGTGCCAGCAGTTACGACCCCCAAAGTAACACTGAAGCTTTCTTT
V: TRBV6-5
J: TRBJ1-1
size: few
D: NA

CDR3: CASSSGTGGWEQYF
DNA: TGTGCCAGCAGTTCCGGGACAGGGGGCTGGGAGCAGTACTTC
V: TRBV7-9
J: TRBJ2-7
size: NA
D: TRBD1

CDR3: CASSLLGDTFSGANVLTF
DNA: TGTGCCAGCAGCTTATTGGGGGACACCTTTTCTGGGGCCAACGTCCTGACTTTC
V: TRBV5-5
J: TRBJ2-6
size: few
D: NA

CDR3: CASSLGSAYEQYF
DNA: TGTGCCAGCAGCTTAGGCAGCGCCTACGAGCAGTACTTC
V: TRBV7-2
J: TRBJ2-7
size: NA
D: NA

CDR3: CASGSLGEGETQYF
DNA: TGTGCCAGCGGTTCTCTGGGGGAGGGGGAGACCCAGTACTTC
V: TRBV5-4
J: TRBJ2-5
size: NA
D: TRBD2

CDR3: CAISEWEGGPYEQYF
DNA: TGTGCCATCAGTGAGTGGGAAGGGGGGCCCTACGAGCAGTACTTC
V: TRBV10-3
J: TRBJ2-7
size: few
D: NA

CDR3: CSASIQNTGELFF
DNA: TGCAGTGCTAGTATTCAGAACACCGGGGAGCTGTTTTTT
V: TRBV20-1
J: TRBJ2-2
size: NA
D: NA

CDR3: CASSLAGTSGGRSTDTQYF
DNA: TGTGCCAGCAGTTTAGCCGGGACTAGCGGGGGGAGGAGCACAGATACGCAGTATTTT
V: TRBV12-3/TRBV12-4
J: TRBJ2-3
size: NA
D: TRBD2

CDR3: CASSKELAGGNEQFF
DNA: TGCGCCAGCAGTAAGGAACTAGCGGGAGGAAATGAGCAGTTCTTC
V: TRBV5-1
J: TRBJ2-1
size: few
D: TRBD2

CDR3: CASSPTLTDTQYF
DNA: TGTGCCAGCTCACCGACTCTCACAGATACGCAGTATTTT
V: TRBV18
J: TRBJ2-3
size: few
D: NA

CDR3: CASETSGSMNTEAFF
DNA: TGTGCCAGCGAGACTTCGGGAAGTATGAACACTGAAGCTTTCTTT
V: TRBV12-3/TRBV12-4
J: TRBJ1-1
size: few
D: NA

CDR3: CASSPTGYRSYEQYF
DNA: TGTGCCAGCTCACCGACTGGGTACAGGTCCTACGAGCAGTACTTC
V: TRBV18
J: TRBJ2-7
size: NA
D: NA

CDR3: CASSLDPPGLAGGRHTQYF
DNA: TGCGCCAGCAGCTTGGATCCGCCGGGACTAGCGGGGGGGCGGCATACGCAGTATTTT
V: TRBV5-1
J: TRBJ2-3
size: few
D: TRBD2

CDR3: CSARKGSGSFEAKNIQYF
DNA: TGCAGTGCTAGGAAGGGTAGCGGGAGCTTTGAGGCCAAAAACATTCAGTACTTC
V: TRBV20-1
J: TRBJ2-4
size: NA
D: TRBD2

CDR3: CASSPSDPSYEQYF
DNA: TGCGCCAGCAGCCCTAGCGACCCTTCCTACGAGCAGTACTTC
V: TRBV5-1
J: TRBJ2-7
size: few
D: NA

CDR3: CASSPDRSNQPQHF
DNA: TGTGCCAGCAGTCCCGACAGGAGCAATCAGCCCCAGCATTTT
V: TRBV12-3/TRBV12-4
J: TRBJ1-5
size: many
D: NA

CDR3: CASSTGIGNQPQHF
DNA: TGTGCCAGCAGTACAGGGATTGGCAATCAGCCCCAGCATTTT
V: TRBV27
J: TRBJ1-5
size: NA
D: NA

CDR3: CASSLDRGRTDTQYF
DNA: TGTGCCAGCAGCTTAGATCGGGGACGAACAGATACGCAGTATTTT
V: TRBV11-2
J: TRBJ2-3
size: few
D: NA

CDR3: CSARVGSGGTGELFF
DNA: TGCAGTGCTAGAGTGGGTAGCGGGGGAACCGGGGAGCTGTTTTTT
V: TRBV20-1
J: TRBJ2-2
size: few
D: TRBD2

CDR3: CASSSQPGTGSSGQFF
DNA: TGCGCCAGCAGCTCCCAACCCGGGACAGGCTCTTCGGGACAGTTCTTC
V: TRBV5-1
J: TRBJ2-1
size: NA
D: TRBD1

CDR3: CASSRVGIAGMETQYF
DNA: TGCGCCAGCAGCAGAGTCGGAATCGCAGGAATGGAGACCCAGTACTTC
V: TRBV4-1
J: TRBJ2-5
size: few
D: NA

CDR3: CASSSPLAGVYNEQFF
DNA: TGTGCCAGCAGCTCCCCTCTAGCGGGAGTCTACAATGAGCAGTTCTTC
V: TRBV7-8
J: TRBJ2-1
size: NA
D: TRBD2

CDR3: CASSEAAWEGETQYF
DNA: TGTGCCAGCAGTGAAGCCGCATGGGAAGGGGAGACCCAGTACTTC
V: TRBV6-1
J: TRBJ2-5
size: NA
D: NA

CDR3: CASSLAVGGTEAFF
DNA: TGCGCCAGCAGCTTGGCCGTGGGGGGAACTGAAGCTTTCTTT
V: TRBV5-1
J: TRBJ1-1
size: few
D: NA

CDR3: CASSVARAGEQYF
DNA: TGTGCCAGCAGCGTAGCCAGGGCGGGGGAGCAGTACTTC
V: TRBV9
J: TRBJ2-7
size: NA
D: NA

CDR3: CASSSAGTDTDTQYF
DNA: TGTGCCAGCAGTTCCGCCGGGACGGACACAGATACGCAGTATTTT
V: TRBV28
J: TRBJ2-3
size: NA
D: NA

CDR3: CASSDGGSSYEQYF
DNA: TGTGCCAGCAGTGACGGCGGGAGTTCCTACGAGCAGTACTTC
V: TRBV2
J: TRBJ2-7
size: NA
D: TRBD2

CDR3: CSARDSETGRGTQYF
DNA: TGCAGTGCTAGAGATTCCGAGACAGGGAGGGGGACCCAGTACTTC
V: TRBV20-1
J: TRBJ2-5
size: many
D: NA

CDR3: CATSPFPYNEQFF
DNA: TGTGCCACCAGTCCCTTTCCCTACAATGAGCAGTTCTTC
V: TRBV24-1
J: TRBJ2-1
size: few
D: NA

CDR3: CASSEQRGQTDTQYF
DNA: TGTGCCAGCAGTGAACAGAGGGGGCAGACAGATACGCAGTATTTT
V: TRBV25-1
J: TRBJ2-3
size: few
D: TRBD1

CDR3: CSARIGGRNQPQHF
DNA: TGCAGTGCTAGAATAGGGGGTCGCAATCAGCCCCAGCATTTT
V: TRBV20-1
J: TRBJ1-5
size: NA
D: NA

CDR3: CASSSGPEQFF
DNA: TGTGCCAGCAGCAGCGGACCTGAGCAGTTCTTC
V: TRBV11-3
J: TRBJ2-1
size: NA
D: NA

CDR3: CSASRRGSTDTQYF
DNA: TGCAGTGCCTCCCGGCGAGGCAGCACAGATACGCAGTATTTT
V: TRBV20-1
J: TRBJ2-3
size: few
D: NA

CDR3: CASSLEDRAYEQYF
DNA: TGTGCCAGCAGCTTGGAAGACAGGGCATACGAGCAGTACTTC
V: TRBV7-9
J: TRBJ2-7
size: many
D: TRBD1